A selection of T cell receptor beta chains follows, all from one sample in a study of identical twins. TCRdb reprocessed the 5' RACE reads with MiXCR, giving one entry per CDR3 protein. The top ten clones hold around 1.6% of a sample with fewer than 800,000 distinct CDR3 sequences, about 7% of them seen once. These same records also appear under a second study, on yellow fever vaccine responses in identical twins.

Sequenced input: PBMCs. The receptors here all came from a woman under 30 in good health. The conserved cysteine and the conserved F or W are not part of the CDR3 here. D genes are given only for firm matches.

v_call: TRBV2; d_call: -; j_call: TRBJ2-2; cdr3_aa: ASSEWVLNTGELF
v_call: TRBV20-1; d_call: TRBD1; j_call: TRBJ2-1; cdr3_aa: SASKFRGRIHNEQF
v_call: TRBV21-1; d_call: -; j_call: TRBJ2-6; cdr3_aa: ASSFRGTSISGANVLT
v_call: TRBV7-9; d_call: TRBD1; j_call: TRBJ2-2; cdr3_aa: ASSLRTGGPTGELF
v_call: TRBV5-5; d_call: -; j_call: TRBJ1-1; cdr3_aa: ASSLGIRTNTEAF
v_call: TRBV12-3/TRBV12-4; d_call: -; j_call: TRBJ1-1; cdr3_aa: ASIHLRGTTNTEAF
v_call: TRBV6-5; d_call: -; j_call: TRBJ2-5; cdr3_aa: ASSSDTGLQETQY
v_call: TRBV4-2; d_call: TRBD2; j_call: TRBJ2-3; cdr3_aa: ASSRSSSGRAETDTQY
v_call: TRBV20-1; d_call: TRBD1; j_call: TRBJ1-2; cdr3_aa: SARKTGAGYGYT
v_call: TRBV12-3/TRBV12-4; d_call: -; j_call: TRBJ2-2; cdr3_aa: ASSPQPGQNGELF
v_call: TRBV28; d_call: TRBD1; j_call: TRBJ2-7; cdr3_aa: ASSRQGGNYEQY
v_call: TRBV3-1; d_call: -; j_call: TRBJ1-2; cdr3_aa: ASSQDQAVHYGYT
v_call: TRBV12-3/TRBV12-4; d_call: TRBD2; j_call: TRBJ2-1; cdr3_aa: ASSPGLSNEQF
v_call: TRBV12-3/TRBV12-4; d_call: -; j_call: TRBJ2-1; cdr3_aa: ASTLERGNEQF
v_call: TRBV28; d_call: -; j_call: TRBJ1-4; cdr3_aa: ASSLRANEKLF
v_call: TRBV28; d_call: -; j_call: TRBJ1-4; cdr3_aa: ASSYPAGEKLF
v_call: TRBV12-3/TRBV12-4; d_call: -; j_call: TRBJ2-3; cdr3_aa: ATQHRLLLTDTQY
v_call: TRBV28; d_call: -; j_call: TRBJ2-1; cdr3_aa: ASLGTHFGFNEQF
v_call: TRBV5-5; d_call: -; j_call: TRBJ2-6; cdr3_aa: ASSLEQGTLSGANVLT
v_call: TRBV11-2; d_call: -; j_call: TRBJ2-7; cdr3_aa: ASSSAAWEQY
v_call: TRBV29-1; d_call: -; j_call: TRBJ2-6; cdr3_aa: SRPLVSGANVLT
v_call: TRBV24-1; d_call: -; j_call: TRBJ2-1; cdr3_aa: ATGKVGYEQF
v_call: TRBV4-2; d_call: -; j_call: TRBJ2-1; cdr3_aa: ASSQEEGNEQF
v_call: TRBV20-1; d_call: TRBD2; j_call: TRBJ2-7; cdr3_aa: SASSGTSGIYEQY
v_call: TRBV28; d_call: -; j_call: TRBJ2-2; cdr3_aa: ASTVDLGNTGELF
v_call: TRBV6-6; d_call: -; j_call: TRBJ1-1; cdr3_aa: ASSPGQYYEAF
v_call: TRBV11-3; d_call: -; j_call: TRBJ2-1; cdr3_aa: ASSPPWHRPPGNEQF
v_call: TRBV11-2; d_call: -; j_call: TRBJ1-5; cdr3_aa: ASSLGLRQPQH
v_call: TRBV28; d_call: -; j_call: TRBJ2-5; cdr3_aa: ASSLRTPPKETQY
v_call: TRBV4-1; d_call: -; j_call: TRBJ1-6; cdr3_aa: ASSPTVWASPLH
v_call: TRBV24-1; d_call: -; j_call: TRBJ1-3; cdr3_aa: APERGTGNTIY
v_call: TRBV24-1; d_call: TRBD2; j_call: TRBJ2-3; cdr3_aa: ATSDPGTSGRVGSTDTQY
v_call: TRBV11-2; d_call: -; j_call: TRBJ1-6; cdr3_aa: ASSLEFGANSPLH
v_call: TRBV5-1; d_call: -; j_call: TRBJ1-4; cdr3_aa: ASSSTDSFGEKLF
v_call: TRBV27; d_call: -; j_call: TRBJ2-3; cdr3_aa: ASKTGAYTDTQY
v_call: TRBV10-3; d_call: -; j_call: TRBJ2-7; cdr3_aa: AISEPGTATYEQY
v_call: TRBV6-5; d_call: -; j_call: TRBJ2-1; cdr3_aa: ASSEGVGQF
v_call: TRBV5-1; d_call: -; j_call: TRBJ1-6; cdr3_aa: ASSRTEDSPLH
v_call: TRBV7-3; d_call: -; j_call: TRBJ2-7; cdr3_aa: ASSLSSQGYYEQY
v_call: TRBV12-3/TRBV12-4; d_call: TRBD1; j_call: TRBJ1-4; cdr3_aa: ASSPGGGEKLF
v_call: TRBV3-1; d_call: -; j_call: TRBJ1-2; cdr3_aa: ASSHSGPNNYGYT
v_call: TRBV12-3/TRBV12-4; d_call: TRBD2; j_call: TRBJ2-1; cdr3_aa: ASSLRSGSFYNEQF